Listed here are 23 T cell receptor beta chains from one sample, sequenced in a study of T cells in Graves' hyperthyroidism and ophthalmopathy. Authors of the study amplified TCR beta CDR3 regions from RNA transcripts. Carried out on the TCR CDR3, a first-round RT-PCR used the HTBI primer set. TCRdb passed the multiplex PCR reads through MiXCR, listing each CDR3 protein once. The table has more than 300,000 distinct CDR3 sequences, less than 20% seen once. The sequenced sample consisted of blood. Every receptor here comes from a young man with Graves' ophthalmopathy.

This clonotype was found many times. J is TRBJ2-3 and V is TRBV6-2 or TRBV6-3, with D possibly matching TRBD2 (5 bases). The CDR3 runs 18 residues. V lost 2 bases to trimming and J lost 5 bases, with 23 bases between them. Germline CDR1 reads MNHEY; CDR2 reads SVGEGT. The DNA of the CDR3 is TGTGCCAGCAGTTACCAAGATCCACCCGGGATACCCCAAGATACGCAGTATTTT. Translated: CASSYQDPPGIPQDTQYF.

This clonotype was recorded at least ten times. The chain uses TRBV27 and TRBJ2-5; 11 bases are a match to TRBD2. Germline V gene data show CDR1 as MNHEY and CDR2 as SMNVEV (reference sequence). V gave up 5 bases and J gave up 5 bases; unmatched junction bases: 7. The CDR3 totals 15 residues. CDR3 DNA sequence: TGTGCCAGCAGTGTCGGAACTAGCGGGGGTGAGACCCAGTACTTC. This translates into CASSVGTSGGETQYF.

The table lists this clonotype with many counts. This sequence joins TRBV24-1 and TRBJ1-2; 7 bases agree with TRBD1. Germline V lookup: CDR1 KGHDR, CDR2 SFDVKD. CDR3 length: 13 residues. V shed 3 bases and J 4 bases; nucleotides not matched to a gene: 1. CDR3 coding DNA: TGTGCCACCAGTGATCGGGACAGCTATGGCTACACCTTC. Translation: CATSDRDSYGYTF.

In its sample, this clonotype was seen many times. J is TRBJ2-1 and V is TRBV11-2, with 10 bases matching TRBD2. Trimming cost V 0 bases and J 2 bases; bases outside gene matches: 4. The length of the CDR3 is 17 residues. The germline V gene has CDR1 SGHAT and CDR2 FQNNGV. CDR3 nucleotide sequence: TGTGCCAGCAGCTTAGACTTTCTAGCGGGGGCCTACAATGAGCAGTTCTTC. Protein product: CASSLDFLAGAYNEQFF.

This clonotype was detected many times. V usage is TRBV7-2 and J usage is TRBJ2-1, with 13 positions matching TRBD2. This CDR3 region has 16 residues. The V segment lost 3 bases and the J segment 3 bases; nucleotides outside the gene matches: 2. Germline CDR1 and CDR2: SGHTA and FQGNSA. The CDR3 nucleotides are TGTGCCAGCAGCTTGCGACTAGCGGGGGGCTACAATGAGCAGTTCTTC. Amino acids: CASSLRLAGGYNEQFF.

This clonotype was observed many times. The rearrangement links TRBV20-1 to TRBJ2-7; 9 nucleotides align to TRBD1. Germline V gene lookup returns CDR1 DFQATT and CDR2 SNEGSKA (reference sequence). The V gene end was trimmed by 6 bases and the J gene end by 2 bases; junction bases not matched to a gene: 14. The CDR3 is made up of 16 amino acids. The CDR3 bases are TGCAGTGCCCCGAACCCCTTGGACAGGGGTCCCTACGAGCAGTACTTC. It encodes CSAPNPLDRGPYEQYF.

There are many counts of this clonotype. The chain is built from TRBV7-9 and TRBJ2-3; 8 nucleotides align to TRBD2. CDR3 length: 16 residues. With V trimmed by 0 bases and J by 5 bases, 7 bases remained unmatched. Germline assignment: CDR1 SEHNR and CDR2 FQNEAQ (reference sequence). For the CDR3, the DNA is TGTGCCAGCAGCTTAGCAAGCGGGGGAACGGAAGATACGCAGTATTTT. Protein product: CASSLASGGTEDTQYF.

There are many counts of this clonotype. The chain uses TRBV5-8 and TRBJ1-5; no clear D gene. V gave up 1 base and J gave up 2 bases, with 13 bases separating them. This CDR3 comprises 16 residues. Germline lookup yields CDR1 SGHTS and CDR2 YDEGEE. The CDR3 nucleotides are TGTGCCAGCAGCTTGTCCCAGCCACTCGGCAATCAGCCCCAGCATTTT. This translates into CASSLSQPLGNQPQHF.

This clonotype was counted at least ten times. V and J are TRBV10-1 and TRBJ2-3, with TRBD2 matching 8 bases. The CDR3 contains 18 residues. The trim removed 4 bases at V and 4 bases at J, leaving 16 bases unmatched. CDR1 and CDR2 (germline): WNHNN, SYGVQD (reference sequence). CDR3 sequence: CASSVGVGKRGRSDTQYF. The CDR3 bases are TGCGCCAGCAGTGTCGGTGTGGGGAAGCGGGGGAGATCAGATACGCAGTATTTT.

This clonotype was seen repeatedly, ten times or more. This sequence joins TRBV27 and TRBJ1-2; D ambiguous. Germline CDR1 is MNHEY and CDR2 is SMNVEV (reference sequence). The CDR3 has 15 amino acids. Trimming took off 3 bases at V and 1 base at J, with 12 bases between the two ends. CDR3 sequence reads: CASSFGQPINYGYTF. The CDR3 DNA reads as TGTGCCAGCAGTTTTGGGCAGCCGATTAACTATGGCTACACCTTC.

Concerning this clonotype: This could be a read error, since a much larger clone is one nucleotide away. The genes are TRBV7-2 and TRBJ2-7; 9 positions match TRBD1. The CDR3 spans 15 residues. The ends lost 4 bases at V and 1 base at J; junction bases unmatched: 5. Germline values: CDR1 SGHTA, CDR2 FQGNSA. The CDR3 nucleotides are TGTGCCAGCAGCTCACCCGGGACAGGGTCCTACGAGCAGTACTTC. Amino acid sequence: CASSSPGTGSYEQYF.

The chain carries TRBV29-1 and TRBJ2-1; no reliable D call. Per the germline V gene, CDR1 is SQVTM and CDR2 is ANQGSEA. There are 17 residues in the CDR3. V lost 0 bases and J lost 0, with 15 bases in between. The CDR3 sequence is CSVEEAPKGHSYNEQFF. The CDR3, as DNA: TGCAGCGTTGAAGAGGCCCCTAAAGGCCACTCCTACAATGAGCAGTTCTTC.

The sample holds many counts of this clonotype. The chain is built from TRBV2 and TRBJ2-1; D may be TRBD2 (6 bases). CDR1 and CDR2 (germline): SNHLY, FYNNEI. V was clipped by 6 bases and J by 6 bases, with 9 bases between them. CDR3 size: 12 residues. The CDR3 sequence is CASSGGFNEQFF. The CDR3 DNA sequence: TGTGCCAGCAGCGGGGGTTTCAATGAGCAGTTCTTC.

Of note for this clonotype: A much larger clone lies one base from this, so it may be a read error. V and J are TRBV7-9 and TRBJ1-4, with 9 bases matching TRBD1. The CDR3 length is 14 residues. J gave up 7 bases and V 1 base, and 1 base lay outside the gene matches. Germline CDR1 reads SEHNR; CDR2 reads FQNEAQ (reference sequence). The DNA of the CDR3 is TGTGCCAGCAGCTTAGGGACAGGGGTTGAAAAACTGTTTTTT. The encoded protein is CASSLGTGVEKLFF.

The table lists this clonotype with many counts. The rearrangement uses TRBV5-8 and TRBJ2-1; no firm D call. The CDR3 runs 13 residues. Germline CDR1 reads SGHTS; CDR2 reads YDEGEE. Trimming removed 0 bases from V and 7 bases from J, with 8 bases in between. CDR3 in DNA: TGTGCCAGCAGCTTGGCGGGTACGAATGAGCAGTTCTTC. Protein product: CASSLAGTNEQFF.

At least ten counts were recorded for this clonotype. The rearrangement uses TRBV29-1 and TRBJ2-3, with a tentative D call TRBD2 (6 bases). V gave up 0 bases and J gave up 5 bases, with 21 bases separating them. Germline V gene sequence: CDR1 SQVTM, CDR2 ANQGSEA. The CDR3 contains 17 residues. CDR3 bases: TGCAGCGTTGAAGATGGTGGGGCGCGCGGGGAGGTAGATACGCAGTATTTT. Translation gives CSVEDGGARGEVDTQYF.

The chain recombines TRBV7-9 with TRBJ1-2; 9 nucleotides line up with TRBD1. This CDR3 comprises 15 residues. Germline CDR1 reads SEHNR; CDR2 reads FQNEAQ (reference sequence). Losses at the gene ends were 5 bases for V and 5 bases for J; bases not matched to a gene: 9. The CDR3 coding sequence is TGTGCCAGCAGCGAATGGGACAGGGACCCGTATGGCTACACCTTC. Amino acid sequence: CASSEWDRDPYGYTF.

This chain uses TRBV6-2 or TRBV6-3 with TRBJ2-1; TRBD2 matches 8 bases. The V and J ends lost 8 bases and 9 bases, in that order; junction bases with no gene match: 9. There are 13 residues in the CDR3. Germline V gene sequence: CDR1 MNHEY, CDR2 SVGEGT. In DNA, the CDR3 is TGTGCCAGCGGGGCGGGGGGCCCCATTGAGCAGTTCTTC. It is translated as CASGAGGPIEQFF.

The CDR3 DNA is TGTGCCAGCTCACCGGGACTAACCTACGAGCAGTACTTC. This gives the protein CASSPGLTYEQYF. V usage is TRBV18 and J usage is TRBJ2-7; 7 bases align to TRBD2. Germline V gives CDR1 KGHSH, CDR2 LQKENI. The CDR3 length is 13 residues. V lost 3 bases and J lost 2; bases outside the gene matches: 1.

In its sample, this clonotype was seen many times. The genes are TRBV3-1 and TRBJ2-7; possible D gene TRBD1, 6 bases. The CDR3 totals 13 residues. The germline V gene encodes CDR1 LGHDT and CDR2 YNNKEL (reference sequence). V dropped 1 base and J dropped 11 bases, with 15 bases sitting between them. The CDR3 DNA reads as TGTGCCAGCAGCCAAGGCGACAGGACGAGCAAGTACTTC. This codes for CASSQGDRTSKYF.

There are a few counts of this clonotype. V and J are TRBV5-1 and TRBJ2-4; TRBD1 agrees at 8 bases. V was clipped by 1 base and J by 0 bases; unmatched bases: 3. CDR1 and CDR2 from the germline V gene are SGHRS and YFSETQ. This CDR3 has 16 amino acids. CDR3 bases: TGCGCCAGCAGCTTGCAGGGGGCCCCAGCCAAAAACATTCAGTACTTC. Translated: CASSLQGAPAKNIQYF.

This clonotype was observed a handful of times. The chain is built from TRBV10-3 and TRBJ1-4; D remains unclear. The V end was cut by 5 bases, the J end by 3 bases, with 10 bases between. The germline CDR1 and CDR2 sequences are ENHRY and SYGVKD. This CDR3 is 14 amino acids long. CDR3 region: CAISTPGPNEKLFF. CDR3 sequence (DNA): TGTGCCATCAGTACACCGGGCCCTAATGAAAAACTGTTTTTT.

This clonotype was seen many times. The chain joins TRBV5-8 to TRBJ1-6; D gene unclear. V lost 0 bases to trimming and J lost 9 bases, with 16 bases between them. The CDR3 covers 16 residues. Germline CDR1 SGHTS, CDR2 YDEGEE. CDR3 sequence reads: CASSLVLGGQVSPLHF. CDR3 coding DNA: TGTGCCAGCAGCTTGGTCTTAGGCGGGCAAGTTTCACCCCTCCACTTT. The variable domain in full, completed from reference TRBV5-8 and TRBJ1-6, reads EAGVTQSPTHLIKTRGQQATLRCSPISGHTSVYWYQQALGLGLQFLLWYDEGEERNRGNFPPRFSGRQFPNYSSELNVNALELEDSALYLCASSLVLGGQVSPLHFGNGTRLTVT.